This T cell receptor beta chain was documented in a study of post-analysis software for immune sequencing data. Whole-study context: Patients with relapsing-remitting, secondary progressive and progressive-relapsing multiple sclerosis courses were all represented. Findings and caveats of the study: Significantly decreased normalized Chao1 diversity was recorded for multiple sclerosis patients relative to controls. With F measure, samples from one preparation batch clustered together strongly.

Worth noting for this clonotype: Its antigen remains unidentified.

cDNA libraries for TCR beta contained unique molecular identifiers. Each sample of about 0.9 to 10 million input T cells yielded roughly 500,000 cDNA molecules, so each molecule approximated one T cell. MiXCR was run by TCRdb on the PCR reads, yielding one entry per CDR3 protein. The table shows fewer than 850,000 distinct CDR3 sequences, with 25% to 30% occurring only once. The specimen sequenced was blood. This TCR came from a girl between 5 and 17 years old with multiple sclerosis.

This CDR3 reads CASGSGAVGAQYF. DNA of the CDR3: TGTGCCAGCGGGTCCGGGGCAGTAGGGGCGCAGTATTTT. The V gene is TRBV12-3 or TRBV12-4, the J gene TRBJ2-3; the D call may be TRBD1 or TRBD2 (5 bases each). This CDR3 contains 13 residues. V gave up 8 bases and J gave up 10 bases, with 19 bases separating them.